Below are 21 T cell receptor beta chains sequenced from a single sample in a study of CD8+ T cells in alopecia areata. RNA extraction and reverse transcription yielded cDNA as sequencing template. TCRdb keeps only in-frame clones here, not all; method: immunoSEQ multiplex PCR. The repertoire holds 100,000 to 120,000 clones, with roughly 55% as singletons. Material for sequencing was NKG2D-low CD8+ T cells sorted from blood. Receptors were obtained from a human donor with alopecia areata.

This chain joins TRBV27 and TRBJ2-3; D is ambiguous. The germline gives CDR1 MNHEY, CDR2 SMNVEV (reference sequence). The CDR3 sequence is 12 residues long. Trimming stripped 5 bases from V and 2 bases from J, with 5 bases between. The CDR3 DNA sequence: TGTGCCAGCAGTCCCCCCACAGATACGCAGTATTTT. It yields the protein CASSPPTDTQYF.

This clone was recorded a few times. The gene calls are TRBV28 and TRBJ2-7, with 8 positions matching TRBD1. With 4 bases clipped from V and 3 bases from J, the junction kept 5 bases outside the gene matches. There are 14 residues in the CDR3. Germline CDR1 and CDR2: MDHEN and SYDVKM. For the CDR3, the DNA is TGTGCCAGCAGTTCGGGACAGGAAATCTACGAGCAGTACTTC. This gives the protein CASSSGQEIYEQYF.

This chain uses TRBV15 with TRBJ1-2; no clear D. The V gene lost 0 bases and the J gene lost 8 bases, with 13 bases spanning the gap. CDR3 length: 14 amino acids. Germline lookup yields CDR1 LNHNV and CDR2 YYDKDF (reference sequence). The CDR3, as DNA: TGTGCCACCAGCAGAGATGTTTCGGACGGAGGCTACACCTTC. Translation: CATSRDVSDGGYTF. Full variable domain (missing parts from reference TRBV15 and TRBJ1-2): DAMVIQNPRYQVTQFGKPVTLSCSQTLNHNVMYWYQQKSSQAPKLLFHYYDKDFNNEADTPDNFQSRRPNTSFCFLDIRSPGLGDTAMYLCATSRDVSDGGYTFGSGTRLTVV.

About this clone: This clone may be a read error of a much larger clone one base away. The same CDR3 is also encoded by other DNA sequences in this sample. The V gene is TRBV28, the J gene TRBJ2-3; no clear D. The V end was cut by 2 bases, the J end by 4 bases, with 4 bases between. CDR3 size: 12 residues. CDR1 is MDHEN and CDR2 is SYDVKM in the germline V gene. CDR3 in DNA: TGTGCCAGCAGTTTAGGTCCAGATACGCAGTATTTT. This codes for CASSLGPDTQYF.

This clone appeared a few times. The gene calls are TRBV2 and TRBJ2-1; 9 bases align to TRBD2. Trimming removed 4 bases from V and 8 bases from J; junction bases left unmatched: 6. The CDR3 totals 14 residues. The germline V gene has CDR1 SNHLY and CDR2 FYNNEI. CDR3 sequence: CASSAAGGGDEQFF. Written as DNA, the CDR3 is TGTGCCAGCAGTGCAGCGGGGGGAGGGGATGAGCAGTTCTTC.

The CDR3 sequence: CASSLALAGAPDTQYF. The CDR3 nucleotides read TGTGCCAGCAGCTTAGCTCTAGCGGGAGCACCCGATACGCAGTATTTT. This chain links TRBV7-9 with TRBJ2-3, with 10 bases identical to TRBD2. There are 16 residues in the CDR3. After removal of 0 bases from V and 6 bases from J, the junction contained 6 bases not matched to a gene. Germline V CDR1 and CDR2: SEHNR, FQNEAQ (reference sequence).

The chain has TRBV5-1 and TRBJ2-7; 8 bases agree with TRBD1. Germline V CDR1 and CDR2: SGHRS, YFSETQ. V dropped 1 base and J dropped 0; count of bases not matched to a gene: 3. The CDR3 loop spans 15 amino acids. CDR3 sequence: CASSLTGTGSYEQYF. In DNA, the CDR3 is TGCGCCAGCAGCTTGACCGGGACAGGCTCCTACGAGCAGTACTTC.

V usage is TRBV7-9 and J usage is TRBJ1-1; 7 bases match TRBD1. The CDR3 sequence is 15 residues long. Germline CDR1 reads SEHNR; CDR2 reads FQNEAQ (reference sequence). J was trimmed by 4 bases and V by 0 bases; bases with no gene match: 5. This chain's CDR3 is CASSLAMTGITEAFF. Written as DNA, the CDR3 is TGTGCCAGCAGCTTAGCGATGACAGGGATCACTGAAGCTTTCTTT.

The rearrangement links TRBV27 to TRBJ2-7, with TRBD2 matching over 8 bases. Germline CDR1 MNHEY, CDR2 SMNVEV (reference sequence). The CDR3 extends over 15 amino acids. The V segment lost 5 bases and the J segment 6 bases; nucleotides outside the gene matches: 12. This CDR3 is CASSAWAGGSVEQYF. The CDR3 nucleotides are TGTGCCAGCAGTGCGTGGGCGGGGGGTTCTGTCGAGCAGTACTTC.

V is TRBV5-1 and J is TRBJ2-7, with 10 bases identical to TRBD1. The CDR3 runs to 16 residues. The J segment lost 5 bases and the V segment lost 4 bases, leaving 12 bases of the junction unmatched. Germline-derived CDR1 and CDR2 are SGHRS and YFSETQ. Here the CDR3 DNA reads TGCGCCAGCAGCCCCGGCTACGGGACAGGGGAGAACGAGCAGTACTTC. This translates into CASSPGYGTGENEQYF.

This clone has more than one count but fewer than ten. The chain links TRBV28 to TRBJ2-3; D is uncertain. The CDR3 length is 15 residues. Germline V gene lookup returns CDR1 MDHEN and CDR2 SYDVKM. Trimming removed 8 bases from V and 2 bases from J, with 17 bases in between. The CDR3 region has the DNA TGTGCCAGCGGATCGTTACCTCTTGACACAGATACGCAGTATTTT. Translating it yields CASGSLPLDTDTQYF.

The rearrangement uses TRBV2 and TRBJ2-7, with D maybe TRBD1 (5 bases). The CDR3 extends over 13 amino acids. Germline V CDR1 and CDR2: SNHLY, FYNNEI. V was shortened by 2 bases and J by 6 bases, with 11 bases between the two germline ends. The CDR3 loop reads CASSELGQVEQYF. As DNA, the CDR3 is TGTGCCAGCAGTGAATTGGGGCAGGTCGAGCAGTACTTC.

Note on this clone: This same CDR3 is encoded by further DNA sequences in the sample. This chain links TRBV27 with TRBJ1-1; D unclear. Germline lookup yields CDR1 MNHEY and CDR2 SMNVEV (reference sequence). V lost 3 bases, J lost 0 bases, and 5 bases lay in between. The CDR3 contains 13 residues. CDR3 sequence reads: CASSLGMNTEAFF. CDR3 nucleotide sequence: TGTGCCAGCAGTTTGGGCATGAACACTGAAGCTTTCTTT.

A single count supports this clone. The rearrangement joins TRBV5-1 to TRBJ2-7; D ambiguous. The germline V gene has CDR1 SGHRS and CDR2 YFSETQ. This CDR3 has 12 amino acids. The ends were cut back, 1 base at V and 6 bases at J, with 8 bases in the middle. The DNA of the CDR3 is TGCGCCAGCAGCTTGACTCGAACCGAGCAGTACTTC. It encodes CASSLTRTEQYF.

The chain employs TRBV13 and TRBJ2-3, with TRBD1 matching over 8 bases. V lost 0 bases to trimming and J lost 0 bases; unmatched junction nucleotides: 8. This CDR3 region has 18 residues. In germline, CDR1 is PRHDT, CDR2 FYEKMQ (reference sequence). The CDR3 nucleotides read TGTGCCAGCAGCTTAGGCCTAAGTGGACAGGGAAGCACAGATACGCAGTATTTT. Protein: CASSLGLSGQGSTDTQYF.

The rearrangement uses TRBV28 and TRBJ2-2; TRBD2 matches 8 bases. Germline trimming cut 8 bases from V and 4 bases from J; bases unmatched to any gene: 9. Germline CDR1 and CDR2: MDHEN and SYDVKM. The CDR3 has 15 residues. In DNA form, the CDR3 reads TGTGCCAGCCACCACGGGACTAGGGGCACCGGGGAGCTGTTTTTT. Protein sequence: CASHHGTRGTGELFF.

This clone was detected only a few times. The gene calls are TRBV5-1 and TRBJ2-1; D perhaps matches TRBD1 (6 bases). Germline loops: CDR1 SGHRS, CDR2 YFSETQ. V was shortened by 0 bases and J by 1 base, with 11 bases between the two germline ends. This CDR3 contains 16 residues. The CDR3 DNA reads as TGCGCCAGCAGCTTGGGTGCCAGGGGATCCTACAATGAGCAGTTCTTC. It is translated as CASSLGARGSYNEQFF.

The J gene is TRBJ2-1, the V gene TRBV7-2, with D perhaps matching TRBD2 (6 bases). CDR1 and CDR2 from the germline V gene are SGHTA and FQGNSA. CDR3 length: 16 residues. Trimming shortened V by 1 base and J by 10 bases, and 20 bases separated the two germline ends. The CDR3 DNA sequence: TGTGCCAGCAGCTTAGTTTTGGCGGGACTCAAATTGGAGCAGTTCTTC. It translates to CASSLVLAGLKLEQFF.

CDR3: CASSLGFSGAQPQHF. The CDR3 nucleotides are TGTGCCAGCAGTTTGGGATTTTCGGGGGCTCAGCCCCAGCATTTT. V gene TRBV28 combines with J gene TRBJ1-5, with D possibly being TRBD1 (6 bases). The CDR3 is made up of 15 amino acids. Germline V CDR1 and CDR2: MDHEN, SYDVKM. The V gene lost 3 bases and the J gene lost 6 bases, with 15 bases spanning the gap.

V usage is TRBV5-1 and J usage is TRBJ1-1; D is unresolved. The germline gives CDR1 SGHRS, CDR2 YFSETQ. This CDR3 is 13 amino acids long. The germline V and J ends were trimmed by 6 bases and 6 bases, with 15 bases remaining between them. The CDR3 DNA reads as TGCGCCAGCATCTACTACGGGAAGTCTGAAGCTTTCTTT. Protein product: CASIYYGKSEAFF.

V gene TRBV29-1 combines with J gene TRBJ1-1; 7 bases line up with TRBD1. V shed 3 bases and J 4 bases; nucleotides not matched to a gene: 8. Germline V gene sequence: CDR1 SQVTM, CDR2 ANQGSEA. The CDR3 is 14 residues long. CDR3 sequence (DNA): TGCAGCGTTGAGGGCAGGGGGGCATTCACTGAAGCTTTCTTT. Protein sequence: CSVEGRGAFTEAFF.